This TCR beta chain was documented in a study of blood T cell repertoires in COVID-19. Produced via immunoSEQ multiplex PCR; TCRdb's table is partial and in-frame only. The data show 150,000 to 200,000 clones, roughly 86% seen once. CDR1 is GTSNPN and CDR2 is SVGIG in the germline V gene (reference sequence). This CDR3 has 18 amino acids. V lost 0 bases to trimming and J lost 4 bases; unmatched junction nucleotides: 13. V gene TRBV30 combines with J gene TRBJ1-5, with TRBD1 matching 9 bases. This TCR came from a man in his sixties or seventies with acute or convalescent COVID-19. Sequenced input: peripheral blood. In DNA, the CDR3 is TGTGCCTGGAGTGTAGCTCGGGACAGGGAATTGAGTAATCAGCCCCAGCATTTT. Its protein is CAWSVARDRELSNQPQHF.